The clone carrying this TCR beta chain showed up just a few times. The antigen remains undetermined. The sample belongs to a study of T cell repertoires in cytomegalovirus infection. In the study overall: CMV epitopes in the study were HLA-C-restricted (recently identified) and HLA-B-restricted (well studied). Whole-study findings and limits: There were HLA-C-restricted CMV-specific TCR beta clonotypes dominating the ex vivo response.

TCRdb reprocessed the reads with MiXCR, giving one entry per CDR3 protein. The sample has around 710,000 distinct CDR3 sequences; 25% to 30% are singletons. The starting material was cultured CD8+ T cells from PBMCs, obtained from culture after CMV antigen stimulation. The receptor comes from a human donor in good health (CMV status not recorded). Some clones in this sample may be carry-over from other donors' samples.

The CDR3 DNA reads TGTGCCAGCAGCTCGGGACAATACAATCAGCCCCAGCATTTT. It yields the protein CASSSGQYNQPQHF. V gene TRBV7-9 combines with J gene TRBJ1-5, with D possibly TRBD1 on 6 matching bases. CDR3 size: 14 residues. The germline V gene encodes CDR1 SEHNR and CDR2 FQNEAQ (reference sequence). Deletions cut 4 bases from V and 3 bases from J, with 10 bases between.